This TCR beta chain appears in the sequencing data of a study of T cells in women clearing cervical HPV infection (dated by TCRdb to the late 2010s). About the investigation overall: The cases were 20 to 25 women with histologically confirmed HPV16-related CIN3 or worse, and 2 of those women had invasive cancers. As quality controls, five blinded duplicates were added to each group, bringing the total to roughly 60 samples made up of roughly 50 participants and about ten replicates. Among cases, blood sampling occurred a median of roughly 160 days after lesion detection, with an interquartile range of 90 to 200 days. A median age of about 30 years was observed in cases versus under 40 in controls, and no significant differences in baseline characteristics were found. In the parent cohort, 9,000 to 13,000 women aged 18 or older were enrolled in Guanacaste, Costa Rica, during 1993 to 1994 and were followed for roughly seven years. Case blood was taken at the visit when the lesion was first identified, whereas control blood was taken when infection was no longer detected. Cases and controls were matched on age within five years and on year of sample collection. Because only a few women had HLA typing data, the possibility that HLA type acted as a confounder could not be ruled out. Nested within Costa Rica's Guanacaste HPV Natural History Study, an exploratory proof-of-principle case-control study compared TCR repertoires across cervical HPV16 outcomes. Controls were 20 to 30 women whose single incident HPV16 infection cleared within 12 months without precancer or cancer developing. General conclusions and limits of the study: T-cell numbers per sample were unknown, so richness differences could reflect varying T-cell content rather than repertoire biology. By combining richness with V gene abundances, random forest classifiers separated cases from controls with an estimated AUC of roughly 0.8. Across sequencing depths, CIN3+ cases showed significantly higher TCR repertoire richness than controls, but evenness did not differ between the groups. Whether associations preceded infection or resulted from infection could not be shown with the cross-sectional design, and effector/memory subsets and HPV-specific T cells were not isolated. TRBV6-7 relative abundance was lower in cases than in controls (around 0.11% versus 0.15%; Bonferroni P = 0.0008).

Turning to this clone: Its specific antigen is unknown. Sequencing ends 3 residues short of the CDR3 end; the germline J gene provides the rest.

Ends trimmed: V by 4 bases, J by 9 bases; bases unmatched to a gene: 8. The CDR3, from cysteine to phenylalanine, totals 15 residues. Shown are 36 bases from within the CDR3, in frame from base 1. CDR1 and CDR2 (GTSNPN, SVGIG) derive from the germline V gene (reference sequence). Every participant had a single incident cervical HPV16 infection, and women with prevalent HPV16 infections were excluded. Cervical HPV DNA was detected with MY09/MY11 PCR, and genotyping was done by dot-blot hybridization. Approximately 15 mL of heparinized blood were centrifuged, and the buffy coat was split into aliquots, frozen at -30 degrees C, and then kept at -80 degrees C. QIAGEN kits were used to extract genomic DNA from buffy coat specimens. Using the immunoSEQ assay, multiplex PCR amplified TCR beta CDR3 regions from an average of 1200 ng of genomic DNA per sample. Primer bias was corrected in the assay by using a complete synthetic TCR repertoire to establish an amplification baseline. Amplicons were sequenced on the Illumina platform. Under the source paper's analysis protocol: Error correction of the sequences involved clustering with frequency ratios plus a modified nearest-neighbor algorithm, after which the sequences were analyzed in the immunoSEQ Analyzer using IMGT gene definitions. TCR richness and evenness were averaged over 20 rarefaction repeats at each rarefaction depth, excluding samples with fewer sequences than the depth. V, D and J gene relative abundances were compared between groups with Wilcoxon rank sum tests, applying FDR correction. In the blinded duplicates, the intraclass correlation was over 95% for TCR richness and averaged around 78% across over 65 gene segments. The immuneACCESS repertoire file appears here via TCRdb, limited to in-frame rearrangements. These files lack a portion of the clones; in checked studies, under half of the deficit traces to unresolved V genes, and the cause of the others is not known. The V and J calls and the clone size are those of that table, but D and trimming were determined from the DNA. This sample's table lists around 39,000 clones. The biggest ten clones account for roughly 5.2% of the sample.

The rearranged chain carries TRBV30 and TRBJ2-1; TRBD2 aligns with 14 central bases. The source of this sequence is a woman between 18 and 70 years old with a cervical HPV16 infection that either progressed to CIN3+ or cleared (not recorded which). The specimen was blood buffy coat. The sequenced part of the CDR3 DNA is TGTGCCTGGAATATAGGACTAGCGGGAGGAGGTGAG. It codes for CAWNIGLAGGGE. The full CDR3 protein is CAWNIGLAGGGEQFF.